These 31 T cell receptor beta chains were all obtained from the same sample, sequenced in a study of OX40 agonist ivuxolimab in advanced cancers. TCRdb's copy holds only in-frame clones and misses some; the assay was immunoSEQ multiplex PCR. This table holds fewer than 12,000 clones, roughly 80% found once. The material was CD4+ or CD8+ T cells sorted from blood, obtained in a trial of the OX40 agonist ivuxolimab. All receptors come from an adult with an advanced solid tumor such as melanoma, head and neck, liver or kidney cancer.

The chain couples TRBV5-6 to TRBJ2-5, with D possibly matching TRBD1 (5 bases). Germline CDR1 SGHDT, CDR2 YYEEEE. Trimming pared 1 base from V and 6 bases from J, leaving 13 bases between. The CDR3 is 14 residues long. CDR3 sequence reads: CASSLSAGRKTQYF. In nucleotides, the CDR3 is TGTGCCAGCAGCTTGTCCGCAGGGCGGAAGACCCAGTACTTC.

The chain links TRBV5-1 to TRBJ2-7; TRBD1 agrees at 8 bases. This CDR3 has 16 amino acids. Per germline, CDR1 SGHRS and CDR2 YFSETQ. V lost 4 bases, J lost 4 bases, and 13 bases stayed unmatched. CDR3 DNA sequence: TGCGCCAGCAGCGCGGGGCCCGACAGGGGCGTATACGAGCAGTACTTC. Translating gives CASSAGPDRGVYEQYF.

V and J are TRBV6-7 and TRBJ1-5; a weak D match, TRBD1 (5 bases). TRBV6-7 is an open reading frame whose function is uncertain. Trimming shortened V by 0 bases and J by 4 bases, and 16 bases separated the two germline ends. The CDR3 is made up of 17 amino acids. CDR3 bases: TGTGCCAGCAGTTACTCCCGACGGGGCGGTCAAAATCAGCCCCAGCATTTT. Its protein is CASSYSRRGGQNQPQHF.

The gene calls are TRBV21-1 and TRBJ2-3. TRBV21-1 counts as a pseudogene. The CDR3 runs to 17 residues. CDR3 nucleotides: TGTGCCAGCAGCCATCAAGGGGAGCCCGTAATACCGGATACGCAGTATTTT. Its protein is CASSHQGEPVIPDTQYF.

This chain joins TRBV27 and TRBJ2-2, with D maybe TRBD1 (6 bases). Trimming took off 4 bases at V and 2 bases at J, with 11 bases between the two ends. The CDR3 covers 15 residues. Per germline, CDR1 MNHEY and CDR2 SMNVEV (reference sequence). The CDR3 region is CASSSGTTNTGELFF. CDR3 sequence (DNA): TGTGCCAGCAGTTCAGGGACAACAAACACCGGGGAGCTGTTTTTT.

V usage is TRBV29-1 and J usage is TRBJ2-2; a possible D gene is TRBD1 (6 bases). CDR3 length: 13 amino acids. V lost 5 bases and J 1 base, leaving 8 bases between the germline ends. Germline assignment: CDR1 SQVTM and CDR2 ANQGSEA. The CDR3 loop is CSVRGQNTGELFF. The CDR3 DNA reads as TGCAGCGTTCGGGGACAGAACACCGGGGAGCTGTTTTTT.

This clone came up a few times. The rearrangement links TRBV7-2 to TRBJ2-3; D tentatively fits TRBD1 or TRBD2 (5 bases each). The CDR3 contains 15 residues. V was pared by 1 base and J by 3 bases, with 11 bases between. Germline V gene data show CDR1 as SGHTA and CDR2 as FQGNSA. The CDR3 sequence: CASSLDGGATDTQYF. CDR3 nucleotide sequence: TGTGCCAGCAGCTTAGATGGGGGTGCGACAGATACGCAGTATTTT.

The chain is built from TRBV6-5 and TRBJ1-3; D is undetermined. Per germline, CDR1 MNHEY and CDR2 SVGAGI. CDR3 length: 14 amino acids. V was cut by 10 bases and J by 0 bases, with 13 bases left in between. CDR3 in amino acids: CATSGGLSGNTIYF. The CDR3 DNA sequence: TGTGCCACCAGCGGAGGGCTCTCTGGAAACACCATATATTTT.

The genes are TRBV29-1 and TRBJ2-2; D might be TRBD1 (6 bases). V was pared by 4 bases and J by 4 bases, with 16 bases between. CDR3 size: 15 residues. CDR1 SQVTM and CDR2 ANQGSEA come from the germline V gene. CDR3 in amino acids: CSVVGDTAITGELFF. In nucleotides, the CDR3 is TGCAGCGTTGTAGGGGACACGGCCATCACCGGGGAGCTGTTTTTT.

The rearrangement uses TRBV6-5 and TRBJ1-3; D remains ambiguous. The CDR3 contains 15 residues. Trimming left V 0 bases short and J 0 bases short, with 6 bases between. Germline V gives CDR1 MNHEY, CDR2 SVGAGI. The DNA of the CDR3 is TGTGCCAGCAGTTACTCGGAGAGCTCTGGAAACACCATATATTTT. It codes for CASSYSESSGNTIYF.

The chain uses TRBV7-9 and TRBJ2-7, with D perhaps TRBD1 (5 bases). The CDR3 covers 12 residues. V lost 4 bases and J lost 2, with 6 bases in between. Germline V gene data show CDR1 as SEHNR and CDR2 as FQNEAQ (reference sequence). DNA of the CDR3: TGTGCCAGCAGCTCGGACACCTACGAGCAGTACTTC. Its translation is CASSSDTYEQYF.

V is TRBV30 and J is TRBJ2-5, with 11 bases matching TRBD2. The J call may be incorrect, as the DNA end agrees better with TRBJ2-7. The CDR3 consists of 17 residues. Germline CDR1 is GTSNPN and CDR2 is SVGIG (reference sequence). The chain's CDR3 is CAWRPLAGGPFSYEQYF. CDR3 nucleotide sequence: TGTGCCTGGAGGCCGCTAGCGGGAGGTCCCTTCTCCTACGAGCAGTACTTC.

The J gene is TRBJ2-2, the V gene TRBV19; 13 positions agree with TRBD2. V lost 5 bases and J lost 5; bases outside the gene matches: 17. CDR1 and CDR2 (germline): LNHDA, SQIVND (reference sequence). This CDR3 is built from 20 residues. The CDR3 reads CASSSQNLVTSGRDTGELFF. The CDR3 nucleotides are TGTGCCAGTAGTTCCCAGAACCTCGTAACTAGCGGGAGGGATACCGGGGAGCTGTTTTTT.

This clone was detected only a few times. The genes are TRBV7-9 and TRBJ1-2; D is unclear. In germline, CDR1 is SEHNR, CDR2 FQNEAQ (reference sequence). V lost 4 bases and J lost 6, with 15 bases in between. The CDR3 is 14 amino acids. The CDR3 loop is CASSYQYGPHGYTF. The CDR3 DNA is TGTGCCAGCAGCTATCAGTATGGACCGCATGGCTACACCTTC.

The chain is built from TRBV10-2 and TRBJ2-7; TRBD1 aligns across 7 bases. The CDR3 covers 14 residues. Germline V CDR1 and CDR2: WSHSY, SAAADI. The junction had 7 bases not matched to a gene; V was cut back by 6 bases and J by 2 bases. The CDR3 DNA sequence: TGCGCCAGCAGAACGACAGGGCCGACCTACGAGCAGTACTTC. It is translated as CASRTTGPTYEQYF.

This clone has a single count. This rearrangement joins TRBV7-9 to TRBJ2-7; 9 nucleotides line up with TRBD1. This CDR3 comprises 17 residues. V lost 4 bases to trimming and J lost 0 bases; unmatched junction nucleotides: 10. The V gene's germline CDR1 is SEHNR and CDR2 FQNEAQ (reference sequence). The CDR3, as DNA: TGTGCCAGCAGCTCTGGCCCGGGACAGGGTTACTCCTACGAGCAGTACTTC. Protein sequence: CASSSGPGQGYSYEQYF. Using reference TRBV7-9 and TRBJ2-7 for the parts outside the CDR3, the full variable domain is DTGVSQNPRHKITKRGQNVTFRCDPISEHNRLYWYRQTLGQGPEFLTYFQNEAQLEKSRLLSDRFSAERPKGSFSTLEIQRTEQGDSAMYLCASSSGPGQGYSYEQYFGPGTRLTVT.

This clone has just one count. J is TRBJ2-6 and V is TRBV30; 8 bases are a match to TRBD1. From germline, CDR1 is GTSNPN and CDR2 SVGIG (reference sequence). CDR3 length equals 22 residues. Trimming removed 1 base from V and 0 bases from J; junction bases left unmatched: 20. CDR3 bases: TGTGCCTGGAGTGCCGAAGGGGACGAGACAGGGGAACATAGCTCTGGGGCCAACGTCCTGACTTTC. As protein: CAWSAEGDETGEHSSGANVLTF.

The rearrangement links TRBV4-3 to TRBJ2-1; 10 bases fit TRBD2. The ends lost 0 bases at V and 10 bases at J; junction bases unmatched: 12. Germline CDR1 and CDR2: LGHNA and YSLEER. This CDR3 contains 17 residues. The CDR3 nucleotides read TGCGCCAGCAGCCAAGAGGGTACCGGTGTACTAGCGGGAGAGCAGTTCTTC. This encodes CASSQEGTGVLAGEQFF.

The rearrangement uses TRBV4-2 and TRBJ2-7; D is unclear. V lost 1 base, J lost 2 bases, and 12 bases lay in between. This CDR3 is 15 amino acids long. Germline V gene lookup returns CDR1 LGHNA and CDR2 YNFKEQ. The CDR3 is CASSQVLDQTYEQYF. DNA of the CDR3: TGTGCCAGCAGCCAAGTTTTAGACCAGACCTACGAGCAGTACTTC.

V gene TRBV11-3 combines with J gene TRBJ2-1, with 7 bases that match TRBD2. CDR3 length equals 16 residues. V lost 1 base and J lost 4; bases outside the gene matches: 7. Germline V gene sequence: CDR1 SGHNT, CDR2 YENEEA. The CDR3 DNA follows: TGTGCCAGCAGCTTAGGGGCGGGAGCAGCATACAATGAGCAGTTCTTC. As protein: CASSLGAGAAYNEQFF.

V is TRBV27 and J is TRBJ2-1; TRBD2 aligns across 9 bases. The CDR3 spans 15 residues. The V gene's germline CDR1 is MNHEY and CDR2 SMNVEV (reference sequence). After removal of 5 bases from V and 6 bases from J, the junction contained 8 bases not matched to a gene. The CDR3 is CASSMGLATVNEQFF. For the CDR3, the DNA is TGTGCCAGCAGTATGGGACTAGCAACAGTCAATGAGCAGTTCTTC.

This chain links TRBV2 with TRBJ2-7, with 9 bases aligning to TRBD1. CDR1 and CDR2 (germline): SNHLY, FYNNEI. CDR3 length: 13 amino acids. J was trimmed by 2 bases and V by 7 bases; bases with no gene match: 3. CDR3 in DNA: TGTGCCAGCACCGGGACAGGGACCTACGAGCAGTACTTC. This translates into CASTGTGTYEQYF.

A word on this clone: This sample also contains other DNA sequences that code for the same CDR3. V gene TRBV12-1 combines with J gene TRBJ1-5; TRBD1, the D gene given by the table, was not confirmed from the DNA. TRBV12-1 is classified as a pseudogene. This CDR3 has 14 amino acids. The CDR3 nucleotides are TGTGCCAGCAGCCCTCGACAGGGGAATCAGCCCCAGCATTTT. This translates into CASSPRQGNQPQHF.

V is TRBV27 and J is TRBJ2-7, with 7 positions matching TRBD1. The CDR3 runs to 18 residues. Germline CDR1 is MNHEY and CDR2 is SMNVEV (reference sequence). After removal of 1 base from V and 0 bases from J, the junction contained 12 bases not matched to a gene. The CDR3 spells CASSLLGPGQASSYEQYF. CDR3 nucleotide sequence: TGTGCCAGCAGTTTATTGGGTCCAGGACAGGCTAGCTCCTACGAGCAGTACTTC.

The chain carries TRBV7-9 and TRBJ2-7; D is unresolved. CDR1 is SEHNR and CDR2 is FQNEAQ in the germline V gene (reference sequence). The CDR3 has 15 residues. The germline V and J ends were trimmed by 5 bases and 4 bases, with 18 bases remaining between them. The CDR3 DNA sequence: TGTGCCAGCAGCATCGACGTGGCCCCCTCTTACGAGCAGTACTTC. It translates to CASSIDVAPSYEQYF.

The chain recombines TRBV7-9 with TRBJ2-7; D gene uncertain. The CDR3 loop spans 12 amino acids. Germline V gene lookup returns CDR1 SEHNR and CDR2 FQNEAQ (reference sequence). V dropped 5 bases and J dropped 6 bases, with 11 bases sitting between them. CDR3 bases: TGTGCCAGCAGCCTGCCCGGCTTCGAGCAGTACTTC. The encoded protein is CASSLPGFEQYF.

The CDR3 nucleotides read TGTGCCAGCAGCGAGGAAGCGGACAGTAACTATGGCTACACCTTC. It translates to CASSEEADSNYGYTF. This chain connects TRBV9 to TRBJ1-2; D possibly corresponds to TRBD1 (6 bases). Trimming took off 3 bases at V and 1 base at J, with 13 bases between the two ends. CDR3 length: 15 residues. Germline assignment: CDR1 SGDLS and CDR2 YYNGEE. The full variable domain, with the rest looked up from reference TRBV9 and TRBJ1-2, is DSGVTQTPKHLITATGQRVTLRCSPRSGDLSVYWYQQSLDQGLQFLIQYYNGEERAKGNILERFSAQQFPDLHSELNLSSLELGDSALYFCASSEEADSNYGYTFGSGTRLTVV.

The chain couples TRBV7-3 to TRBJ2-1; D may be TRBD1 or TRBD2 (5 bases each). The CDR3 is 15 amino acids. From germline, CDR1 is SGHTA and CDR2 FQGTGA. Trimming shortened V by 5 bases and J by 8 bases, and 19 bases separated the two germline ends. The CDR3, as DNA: TGTGCCAGCAGCCACCGGGACGGCGGCGTTGATGAGCAGTTCTTC. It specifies CASSHRDGGVDEQFF.

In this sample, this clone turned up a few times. The CDR3 region is CASSPPFEGLAGYNEQFF. In DNA, the CDR3 is TGTGCCAGCAGCCCGCCGTTTGAGGGCCTAGCGGGCTACAATGAGCAGTTCTTC. This rearrangement joins TRBV4-2 to TRBJ2-1, with TRBD2 matching 8 bases. Germline V gene data show CDR1 as LGHNA and CDR2 as YNFKEQ. With 4 bases clipped from V and 3 bases from J, the junction kept 14 bases outside the gene matches. This CDR3 spans 18 amino acids.

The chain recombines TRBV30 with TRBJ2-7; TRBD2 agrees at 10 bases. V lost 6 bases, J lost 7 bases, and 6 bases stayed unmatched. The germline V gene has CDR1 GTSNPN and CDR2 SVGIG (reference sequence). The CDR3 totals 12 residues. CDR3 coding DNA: TGTGCCTGTCTAGCGGGAGTAAATGAGCAGTACTTC. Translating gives CACLAGVNEQYF.

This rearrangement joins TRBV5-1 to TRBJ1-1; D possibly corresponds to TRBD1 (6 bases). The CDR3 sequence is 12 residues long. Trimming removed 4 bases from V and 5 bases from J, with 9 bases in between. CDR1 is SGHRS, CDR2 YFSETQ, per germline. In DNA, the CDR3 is TGCGCCAGCAGCCCACAGGGAACTGAAGCTTTCTTT. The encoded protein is CASSPQGTEAFF.